This T cell receptor (beta chain) was sequenced in a study of blood T cell repertoires in COVID-19. Study-wide context: Whether acute or convalescent, the COVID-19 samples came from the United States, Italy and Spain. T cells, B-cell-depleted T cells, or PBMCs supplied cDNA or gDNA.

This clone occurred a few times. CDR3 length: 15 amino acids. CDR1 and CDR2 from the germline V gene are GTSNPN and SVGIG (reference sequence). The trim removed 4 bases at V and 8 bases at J, leaving 11 bases unmatched. The Seattle patients, enrolled during active infection, were followed longitudinally. Assay: immunoSEQ multiplex PCR; the TCRdb copy retains only in-frame clones and omits some. This table holds about 180,000 clones, around 74% found once. This TCR derives from a woman aged 60 to 75 with COVID-19, enrolled during active disease. J is TRBJ1-4 and V is TRBV30; 9 bases agree with TRBD1. The specimen was peripheral blood. CDR3 in amino acids: CAWTGTGTKREKLFF. In DNA form, the CDR3 reads TGTGCCTGGACCGGGACAGGGACAAAGAGAGAAAAACTGTTTTTT.